The 21 T cell receptor beta chains below all came from one sample that was sequenced in a study of cytomegalovirus exposure and HLA in healthy donors. PCR used 60 Vbeta primers and 13 Jbeta primers. The protocol was immunoSEQ multiplex PCR, while the TCRdb copy is restricted to in-frame clones and leaves out a portion. The sample records over 95,000 clones, 70% to 80% being singletons. Sequencing was carried out using PBMCs. The receptor source for this set is a human donor in good health.

This clone was seen only a few times. The V call is TRBV7-9, the J call TRBJ2-2, with 10 bases aligning to TRBD1. V lost 5 bases, J lost 4 bases, and 4 bases stayed unmatched. From germline, CDR1 is SEHNR and CDR2 FQNEAQ (reference sequence). CDR3 length: 15 residues. CDR3 in amino acids: CASSTRTGGTGELFF. The CDR3 bases are TGTGCCAGCAGCACTCGGACAGGGGGCACCGGGGAGCTGTTTTTT.

On this clone: Because the CDR3's place on the DNA is in doubt, the DNA is left out and the CDR3 is given as listed by TCRdb. The chain has TRBV15 and TRBJ2-4; TRBD2, the table's D call, lacks a check against the DNA. Per germline, CDR1 LNHNV and CDR2 YYDKDF (reference sequence). The CDR3 is 14 residues long, ends included. This CDR3 is CATSRVGGGSVRYF.

The rearrangement uses TRBV27 and TRBJ1-4; D might be TRBD1 (6 bases). V lost 0 bases, J lost 2 bases, and 13 bases lay in between. This CDR3 has 17 amino acids. The V gene's germline CDR1 is MNHEY and CDR2 SMNVEV (reference sequence). CDR3 sequence (DNA): TGTGCCAGCAGTTTATCATACCCAGGGGTCACTAATGAAAAACTGTTTTTT. Encoded protein: CASSLSYPGVTNEKLFF.

The V and J genes are TRBV27 and TRBJ2-7; 14 bases are shared with TRBD2. The J segment lost 4 bases and the V segment lost 6 bases, leaving 2 bases of the junction unmatched. This CDR3 region has 14 residues. CDR1 and CDR2 (germline): MNHEY, SMNVEV (reference sequence). The chain's CDR3 is CASSGLAGGYEQYF. For the CDR3, the DNA is TGTGCCAGCAGCGGACTAGCGGGAGGTTACGAGCAGTACTTC.

V gene TRBV11-2 combines with J gene TRBJ2-5, with 7 bases matching TRBD2. Germline lookup yields CDR1 SGHAT and CDR2 FQNNGV. The CDR3 runs to 14 residues. V was clipped by 7 bases and J by 6 bases; unmatched bases: 11. The CDR3 is CASTSPRRGKTQYF. Written as DNA, the CDR3 is TGTGCCAGCACTTCTCCCCGGCGGGGGAAGACCCAGTACTTC.

This clone appeared once. The chain combines TRBV9 with TRBJ2-3; 8 bases are shared with TRBD2. The J segment lost 0 bases and the V segment lost 0 bases, leaving 3 bases of the junction unmatched. In germline, CDR1 is SGDLS, CDR2 YYNGEE. CDR3 length equals 16 residues. The chain's CDR3 is CASSVGKRGSTDTQYF. CDR3 sequence (DNA): TGTGCCAGCAGCGTAGGGAAGCGGGGGAGCACAGATACGCAGTATTTT.

The V and J genes are TRBV6-6 and TRBJ1-1, with D possibly matching TRBD1 (5 bases). The CDR3 covers 14 residues. V lost 6 bases, J lost 1 base, and 12 bases lay in between. Germline V CDR1 and CDR2: MNHNY, SVGAGI (reference sequence). Written as DNA, the CDR3 is TGTGCCAGCAGATCTTTCACAGGGAACACTGAAGCTTTCTTT. Encoded protein: CASRSFTGNTEAFF.

The rearrangement uses TRBV6-1 and TRBJ1-1, with a weak D call TRBD1 (6 bases). The germline V and J ends were trimmed by 5 bases and 8 bases, with 9 bases remaining between them. Germline V lookup: CDR1 MNHNS, CDR2 SASEGT. The CDR3 loop spans 11 amino acids. The CDR3 sequence: CASSTDREAFF. CDR3 DNA sequence: TGTGCCAGCAGTACCGACAGGGAAGCTTTCTTT.

A single count supports this clone. The CDR3: CASSVGTGGRGETQYF. The CDR3 DNA is TGTGCCAGCAGTGTCGGGACAGGGGGCCGGGGGGAGACCCAGTACTTC. The chain joins TRBV2 to TRBJ2-5; 12 nucleotides agree with TRBD1. Germline assignment: CDR1 SNHLY and CDR2 FYNNEI. This CDR3 is 16 amino acids long. Unmatched junction bases numbered 8, after V lost 4 bases and J lost 5 bases.

The CDR3 region has the DNA TGCGCCAGCAGCCAGAGAGCGGGGGGCAACCCCTACGAGCAGTACTTC. Amino acids: CASSQRAGGNPYEQYF. This chain connects TRBV4-1 to TRBJ2-7; TRBD2 agrees at 9 bases. The CDR3 runs 16 residues. V shed 3 bases, J shed 2 bases, and the junction held 8 bases outside the gene matches. Germline V CDR1 and CDR2: MGHRA, YSYEKL.

In its sample, this clone was seen a few times. The chain couples TRBV10-3 to TRBJ2-6, with no clear D. The CDR3 totals 14 residues. Germline V gene data show CDR1 as ENHRY and CDR2 as SYGVKD. V was clipped by 2 bases and J by 2 bases, with 4 bases between them. The CDR3 nucleotides read TGTGCCATCAGTGAGGGGCCTGGGGCCAACGTCCTGACTTTC. Its protein product is CAISEGPGANVLTF.

J is TRBJ2-2 and V is TRBV10-3; 12 bases are shared with TRBD2. The germline V gene has CDR1 ENHRY and CDR2 SYGVKD. This CDR3 contains 18 residues. Losses at the gene ends were 2 bases for V and 6 bases for J; bases not matched to a gene: 10. The CDR3: CAISENGLAGLVAGELFF. CDR3 coding DNA: TGTGCCATCAGTGAGAACGGACTAGCGGGATTAGTGGCCGGGGAGCTGTTTTTT.

This chain uses TRBV5-1 with TRBJ1-1; weak D call: TRBD1 (6 bases). Between the trimmed V and J ends, which lost 0 bases and 5 bases, there was a span of 11 bases. This CDR3 is 14 amino acids long. Germline V CDR1 and CDR2: SGHRS, YFSETQ. CDR3 sequence (DNA): TGCGCCAGCAGCTTGGGCAACAGGGAGACTGAAGCTTTCTTT. Translation: CASSLGNRETEAFF.

Here the CDR3 DNA reads TGTGCCAGCAGCCCTAGGACTAGCGGGAGGCCACGCACAGATACGCAGTATTTT. Translating it yields CASSPRTSGRPRTDTQYF. The rearrangement links TRBV7-2 to TRBJ2-3; 14 bases line up with TRBD2. Germline-derived CDR1 and CDR2 are SGHTA and FQGNSA. The V segment lost 5 bases and the J segment 1 base; nucleotides outside the gene matches: 8. The CDR3 is 18 residues long.

The chain has TRBV27 and TRBJ2-5, with 7 bases fitting TRBD2. The CDR3 sequence is 12 residues long. V lost 2 bases and J lost 7; bases outside the gene matches: 1. CDR1 is MNHEY, CDR2 SMNVEV, per germline (reference sequence). CDR3 coding DNA: TGTGCCAGCAGTTTACCGGGGGGGACCCAGTACTTC. This translates into CASSLPGGTQYF.

In nucleotides, the CDR3 is TGTGCCAGTAGTATCGGTCAGGGAACGCCTGGGGCCAACGTCCTGACTTTC. This sequence encodes CASSIGQGTPGANVLTF. The chain combines TRBV19 with TRBJ2-6; perhaps TRBD1 as D (5 bases). Looked up from germline, CDR1 is LNHDA and CDR2 is SQIVND (reference sequence). The CDR3 totals 17 residues. V was trimmed by 3 bases and J by 2 bases, leaving 14 bases between them.

The rearrangement uses TRBV9 and TRBJ2-5; 9 positions agree with TRBD2. V lost 2 bases to trimming and J lost 7 bases; unmatched junction nucleotides: 15. The CDR3 spans 17 residues. Germline-derived CDR1 and CDR2 are SGDLS and YYNGEE. The CDR3 sequence: CASSVEGGAGGRVTQYF. CDR3 bases: TGTGCCAGCAGCGTCGAGGGCGGAGCGGGGGGTAGGGTGACCCAGTACTTC.

The V and J genes are TRBV2 and TRBJ2-2; 9 positions match TRBD1. CDR3 length: 16 amino acids. Germline V gene lookup returns CDR1 SNHLY and CDR2 FYNNEI. V shed 8 bases and J 4 bases; nucleotides not matched to a gene: 11. Here the CDR3 DNA reads TGTGCCAGCGGGGTAGGGGGACAGGGAGGCACCGGGGAGCTGTTTTTT. Protein sequence: CASGVGGQGGTGELFF. Full variable domain (remainder filled in from reference TRBV2 and TRBJ2-2): EPEVTQTPSHQVTQMGQEVILRCVPISNHLYFYWYRQILGQKVEFLVSFYNNEISEKSEIFDDQFSVERPDGSNFTLKIRSTKLEDSAMYFCASGVGGQGGTGELFFGEGSRLTVL.

The chain has TRBV29-1 and TRBJ2-1; tentative D call: TRBD1 (7 bases). This CDR3 spans 14 amino acids. The germline CDR1 and CDR2 sequences are SQVTM and ANQGSEA. Trimming left V 4 bases short and J 4 bases short, with 14 bases between. CDR3 sequence: CSVVAQGGYNEQFF. The CDR3 nucleotides read TGCAGCGTTGTCGCCCAGGGGGGATACAATGAGCAGTTCTTC.

This CDR3 is CASSLKAGGAGANVLTF. CDR3 nucleotide sequence: TGTGCCAGCAGCTTGAAGGCGGGGGGCGCTGGGGCCAACGTCCTGACTTTC. This rearrangement joins TRBV13 to TRBJ2-6, with 8 bases aligning to TRBD2. This CDR3 is 17 amino acids long. Germline V CDR1 and CDR2: PRHDT, FYEKMQ (reference sequence). Trimming at V came to 3 bases and at J to 2 bases, leaving 6 bases not matched to a gene.

This sequence joins TRBV11-1 and TRBJ2-1; possibly TRBD2 for D (5 bases). The CDR3 is made up of 13 amino acids. Between the trimmed V and J ends, which lost 5 bases and 6 bases, there was a span of 11 bases. Germline lookup yields CDR1 SGHAT and CDR2 FQDESV (reference sequence). The CDR3: CASSATTSNEQFF. CDR3 DNA: TGTGCCAGCAGCGCCACTACTAGCAATGAGCAGTTCTTC.